The clone carrying this T cell receptor (beta chain) was counted once. The sample is drawn from a study of T cell responses to AZD1222 COVID-19 vaccine. Measured with immunoSEQ multiplex PCR; TCRdb has only the in-frame clones, and not every one. The sample holds around 190,000 clones, around 88% seen once. CDR1 and CDR2 from the germline V gene are SGHRS and YFSETQ. The CDR3 covers 16 residues. V lost 4 bases and J lost 5, with 21 bases in between. The material was peripheral blood, obtained on day 0 of AZD1222 vaccination. The V gene is TRBV5-1, the J gene TRBJ1-1; TRBD1 is a possible D gene (5 bases). This TCR was recovered from an adult in good health. The CDR3 DNA sequence: TGCGCCAGCAGCCTCTGGAATGGGGGACGACGGACTGAAGCTTTCTTT. Amino acids: CASSLWNGGRRTEAFF.